One and the same sample provided the 23 T cell receptor beta chains below, sequenced in a study of T cells after posttransplantation cyclophosphamide. Data came from immunoSEQ multiplex PCR; TCRdb stores just in-frame clones and leaves some out. The table shows around 22,000 clones, with less than 90% occurring only once. Cyclophosphamide on days +3 and +4 followed busulfan-fludarabine conditioning and a marrow graft. Specimen: PBMCs, collected after allogeneic stem cell transplant with posttransplant cyclophosphamide. The receptors were gathered from a female patient in her 30s who received an allogeneic stem cell transplant from an unrelated donor, was CMV-positive, and had no GVHD. Part of the T cells may come from the graft donor.

This clone has just one count. The rearrangement joins TRBV28 to TRBJ2-7, with D perhaps TRBD1 (5 bases). The CDR3 is 14 residues long. Germline V lookup: CDR1 MDHEN, CDR2 SYDVKM. The V gene lost 5 bases and the J gene lost 2 bases, with 13 bases spanning the gap. This chain's CDR3 is CASSVDIGAYEQYF. In DNA, the CDR3 is TGTGCCAGCAGTGTGGACATTGGCGCCTACGAGCAGTACTTC.

The chain couples TRBV6-6 to TRBJ1-5; no firm D call. V gave up 6 bases and J gave up 0 bases, with 9 bases separating them. Per the germline V gene, CDR1 is MNHNY and CDR2 is SVGAGI (reference sequence). The CDR3 has 14 residues. The CDR3 here is CASRSYSSNQPQHF. Written as DNA, the CDR3 is TGTGCCAGCAGATCCTACAGTAGCAATCAGCCCCAGCATTTT.

The rearrangement joins TRBV28 to TRBJ1-1, with 7 positions matching TRBD1. This CDR3 spans 15 amino acids. V gave up 8 bases and J gave up 1 base; unmatched junction bases: 10. Germline CDR1 reads MDHEN; CDR2 reads SYDVKM. Written as DNA, the CDR3 is TGTGCCAGCCAAAGGGGACAGCTAGGGAACACTGAAGCTTTCTTT. Amino acids: CASQRGQLGNTEAFF.

The V and J genes are TRBV5-1 and TRBJ2-5; 13 nucleotides match TRBD2. After removal of 1 base from V and 5 bases from J, the junction contained 5 bases not matched to a gene. This CDR3 spans 16 amino acids. The germline V gene has CDR1 SGHRS and CDR2 YFSETQ. For the CDR3, the DNA is TGCGCCAGCAGCTTGACTAGCGGGGGGGCCGGGGAGACCCAGTACTTC. It codes for CASSLTSGGAGETQYF.

V is TRBV29-1 and J is TRBJ1-2; perhaps TRBD1 as D (6 bases). Germline V gene lookup returns CDR1 SQVTM and CDR2 ANQGSEA. This CDR3 has 16 residues. Trimming pared 3 bases from V and 0 bases from J, leaving 17 bases between. CDR3 sequence: CSVEIRGPGTNYGYTF. In DNA form, the CDR3 reads TGCAGCGTTGAGATCAGGGGACCGGGGACTAACTATGGCTACACCTTC.

V gene TRBV28 combines with J gene TRBJ2-7, with 10 bases matching TRBD2. This CDR3 comprises 16 residues. Germline CDR1 reads MDHEN; CDR2 reads SYDVKM. V was clipped by 6 bases and J by 2 bases; unmatched bases: 10. CDR3 region: CASSPPGLATTYEQYF. DNA of the CDR3: TGTGCCAGCAGCCCTCCGGGACTAGCGACCACCTACGAGCAGTACTTC.

The chain uses TRBV7-9 and TRBJ1-1; TRBD1 aligns across 9 bases. There are 13 residues in the CDR3. The V and J ends lost 1 base and 10 bases, in that order; junction bases with no gene match: 4. CDR1 is SEHNR, CDR2 FQNEAQ, per germline (reference sequence). CDR3 region: CASSLGTGAGAFF. The CDR3 DNA is TGTGCCAGCAGCTTAGGGACAGGGGCCGGAGCTTTCTTT.

The chain is built from TRBV13 and TRBJ2-5; 7 bases fit TRBD2. Losses at the gene ends were 8 bases for V and 7 bases for J; bases not matched to a gene: 16. Looked up from germline, CDR1 is PRHDT and CDR2 is FYEKMQ (reference sequence). The CDR3 consists of 15 residues. CDR3 amino acids: CASSSLADPRGTQYF. DNA of the CDR3: TGTGCCAGCTCGTCTCTAGCGGATCCGCGGGGGACCCAGTACTTC.

The chain recombines TRBV2 with TRBJ2-5, with 9 bases fitting TRBD2. The germline CDR1 and CDR2 sequences are SNHLY and FYNNEI. The CDR3 has 15 residues. Trimming took 7 bases from V and 5 from J; bases not matched to a gene: 11. As DNA, the CDR3 is TGTGCCAGCAATTTGCGGGGGGGCTGGGGTGAGACCCAGTACTTC. Translating it yields CASNLRGGWGETQYF.

The CDR3 DNA reads TGTGCCACCAGCAGAGGCCTTCATCCAGACTATGGCTACACCTTC. The encoded protein is CATSRGLHPDYGYTF. The V call is TRBV15, the J call TRBJ1-2, with D hard to call. Germline lookup yields CDR1 LNHNV and CDR2 YYDKDF (reference sequence). V lost 1 base and J 3 bases, leaving 12 bases between the germline ends. The CDR3 covers 15 residues.

The V gene is TRBV7-3, the J gene TRBJ1-2; tentatively, D is TRBD1 (6 bases). The CDR3 covers 16 residues. Germline V gene sequence: CDR1 SGHTA, CDR2 FQGTGA. With 5 bases removed from V and 7 bases from J, the gap between germline ends came to 23 bases. The CDR3 loop is CASSDPNRDRIGGYTF. CDR3 in DNA: TGTGCCAGCAGCGACCCCAACAGGGATCGGATAGGTGGCTACACCTTC.

The genes are TRBV28 and TRBJ1-6; TRBD1 aligns across 8 bases. The CDR3 contains 16 residues. CDR1 and CDR2 (germline): MDHEN, SYDVKM. V dropped 6 bases and J dropped 8; count of bases not matched to a gene: 12. As DNA, the CDR3 is TGTGCCAGCAGCCCCGGACAGGGACGACGATATTCACCCCTCCACTTT. Amino acids: CASSPGQGRRYSPLHF.

J is TRBJ2-1 and V is TRBV7-3, with 8 bases fitting TRBD2. Germline V gene lookup returns CDR1 SGHTA and CDR2 FQGTGA. The length of the CDR3 is 16 residues. The junction had 8 bases not matched to a gene; V was cut back by 2 bases and J by 5 bases. As DNA, the CDR3 is TGTGCCAGCAGCTTATCGGGGGCGGGGGGTCACAATGAGCAGTTCTTC. Its protein product is CASSLSGAGGHNEQFF.

The CDR3 loop is CASSSTGWQETQYF. In nucleotides, the CDR3 is TGTGCCAGCTCGTCGACAGGGTGGCAAGAGACCCAGTACTTC. The chain is built from TRBV7-9 and TRBJ2-5; 7 nucleotides match TRBD1. The length of the CDR3 is 14 residues. The V gene end was trimmed by 8 bases and the J gene end by 2 bases; junction bases not matched to a gene: 8. Germline CDR1 is SEHNR and CDR2 is FQNEAQ (reference sequence). The variable domain in full, with the rest retrieved from reference TRBV7-9 and TRBJ2-5, is DTGVSQNPRHKITKRGQNVTFRCDPISEHNRLYWYRQTLGQGPEFLTYFQNEAQLEKSRLLSDRFSAERPKGSFSTLEIQRTEQGDSAMYLCASSSTGWQETQYFGPGTRLLVL.

The chain has TRBV2 and TRBJ2-7; D is possibly TRBD2 (5 bases). The CDR3 runs to 15 residues. V was pared by 7 bases and J by 6 bases, with 22 bases between. Germline assignment: CDR1 SNHLY and CDR2 FYNNEI. CDR3 amino acids: CASMVGGRPAVEQYF. For the CDR3, the DNA is TGTGCCAGCATGGTGGGTGGGAGACCTGCGGTCGAGCAGTACTTC.

The chain links TRBV2 to TRBJ2-5, with 13 nucleotides matching TRBD2. CDR1 SNHLY and CDR2 FYNNEI come from the germline V gene. The CDR3 spans 15 residues. V was pared by 7 bases and J by 0 bases, with 2 bases of the junction left unmatched. The CDR3 DNA is TGTGCCAGCACTGGACTAGCGGGGGACCAAGAGACCCAGTACTTC. Protein product: CASTGLAGDQETQYF.

The J gene is TRBJ1-2, the V gene TRBV6-6; 8 bases map to TRBD1. Trimming took 5 bases from V and 7 from J; bases not matched to a gene: 6. The germline V gene encodes CDR1 MNHNY and CDR2 SVGAGI (reference sequence). The CDR3 consists of 13 residues. DNA of the CDR3: TGTGCCAGCAGTCCCCGGACAGGGCTTGGCTACACCTTC. Amino acid sequence: CASSPRTGLGYTF.

V usage is TRBV28 and J usage is TRBJ2-3; 8 bases align to TRBD2. Germline V CDR1 and CDR2: MDHEN, SYDVKM. The CDR3 contains 14 residues. The ends lost 5 bases at V and 6 bases at J; junction bases unmatched: 7. CDR3 coding DNA: TGTGCCAGCAGTAGCGGGGGCTCGCTGGATACGCAGTATTTT. The encoded protein is CASSSGGSLDTQYF.

The table lists this clone with a count of one. The chain has TRBV7-2 and TRBJ2-3; 11 nucleotides match TRBD2. After removal of 5 bases from V and 5 bases from J, the junction contained 12 bases not matched to a gene. The V gene's germline CDR1 is SGHTA and CDR2 FQGNSA. The CDR3 runs to 17 residues. CDR3 DNA: TGTGCCAGCAGCCCACTTAGCGGGGGGGCCCCTGGAGATACGCAGTATTTT. This codes for CASSPLSGGAPGDTQYF.

The chain joins TRBV30 to TRBJ1-2; TRBD1 might be the D (6 bases). The V gene's germline CDR1 is GTSNPN and CDR2 SVGIG (reference sequence). Trimming pared 0 bases from V and 6 bases from J, leaving 14 bases between. This CDR3 comprises 14 residues. Here the CDR3 DNA reads TGTGCCTGGAGTGTACTGTCCAGGGGAAATGGCTACACCTTC. This sequence encodes CAWSVLSRGNGYTF. Combining the CDR3 with reference TRBV30 and TRBJ1-2 gives the whole variable domain SQTIHQWPATLVQPVGSPLSLECTVEGTSNPNLYWYRQAAGRGLQLLFYSVGIGQISSEVPQNLSASRPQDRQFILSSKKLLLSDSGFYLCAWSVLSRGNGYTFGSGTRLTVV.

V is TRBV5-8 and J is TRBJ2-2; D might be TRBD1 (6 bases). Trimming removed 3 bases from V and 5 bases from J, with 8 bases in between. The germline gives CDR1 SGHTS, CDR2 YDEGEE. CDR3 length: 13 amino acids. The CDR3 sequence is CASSWGLTGELFF. The CDR3 DNA reads TGTGCCAGCAGCTGGGGGCTGACCGGGGAGCTGTTTTTT.

This clone was counted once. V is TRBV2 and J is TRBJ2-3; 9 nucleotides line up with TRBD1. Losses at the gene ends were 3 bases for V and 0 bases for J; bases not matched to a gene: 4. CDR3 size: 16 residues. CDR1 is SNHLY and CDR2 is FYNNEI in the germline V gene. The CDR3, as DNA: TGTGCCAGCAGTGATTGGACAGGGGTTAGCACAGATACGCAGTATTTT. Protein product: CASSDWTGVSTDTQYF.

The chain uses TRBV9 and TRBJ2-5, with a possible D match to TRBD1 (6 bases). Germline CDR1 is SGDLS and CDR2 is YYNGEE. V was pared by 4 bases and J by 0 bases, with 13 bases between. CDR3 length equals 15 residues. CDR3 DNA: TGTGCCAGCAGCAAACCTGGACAGAACCAAGAGACCCAGTACTTC. Protein product: CASSKPGQNQETQYF. Variable domain in full (rest from reference TRBV9 and TRBJ2-5): DSGVTQTPKHLITATGQRVTLRCSPRSGDLSVYWYQQSLDQGLQFLIQYYNGEERAKGNILERFSAQQFPDLHSELNLSSLELGDSALYFCASSKPGQNQETQYFGPGTRLLVL.